This entry lists 18 T cell receptor beta chains sequenced from one sample in a study of T cell repertoires in ileal Crohn's disease. The sample's time point: proximal margin of the surgical specimen (macroscopically non-inflamed). Data came from immunoSEQ multiplex PCR; TCRdb stores just in-frame clones and leaves some out. The table lists thousands of clones, 72% of them singletons, with approximately 43% in the top ten. Sequencing was done on a sample of ileal tissue. The receptors here all came from an adult with Crohn's disease.

J is TRBJ1-4 and V is TRBV29-1; 8 bases match TRBD1. The CDR3 runs 14 residues. The germline V gene encodes CDR1 SQVTM and CDR2 ANQGSEA. The J segment lost 6 bases and the V segment lost 4 bases, leaving 7 bases of the junction unmatched. CDR3 coding DNA: TGCAGCGTTGGGGACAGGCGGGATGATGAAAAACTGTTTTTT. This gives the protein CSVGDRRDDEKLFF.

The chain links TRBV7-9 to TRBJ1-2, with D hard to call. This CDR3 has 15 amino acids. With 3 bases removed from V and 3 bases from J, the gap between germline ends came to 14 bases. Germline V gives CDR1 SEHNR, CDR2 FQNEAQ (reference sequence). CDR3 region: CASSFLVSGYYGYTF. CDR3 nucleotide sequence: TGTGCCAGCAGCTTTCTTGTGTCGGGGTACTATGGCTACACCTTC.

This rearrangement joins TRBV6-5 to TRBJ2-1; 9 nucleotides line up with TRBD1. The CDR3 loop spans 13 amino acids. Germline trimming cut 7 bases from V and 8 bases from J; bases unmatched to any gene: 6. Germline CDR1 MNHEY, CDR2 SVGAGI. In nucleotides, the CDR3 is TGTGCCAGCAAAGGACAGGGGTTAGATGAGCAGTTCTTC. This translates into CASKGQGLDEQFF.

The chain has TRBV5-1 and TRBJ2-2, with 8 bases matching TRBD2. Germline V gives CDR1 SGHRS, CDR2 YFSETQ. The V and J ends lost 6 bases and 4 bases, in that order; junction bases with no gene match: 8. This CDR3 spans 15 amino acids. The CDR3 bases are TGCGCCAGCAACCCTGCCGGGGGGGGCACCGGGGAGCTGTTTTTT. Translating it yields CASNPAGGGTGELFF.

This chain joins TRBV7-8 and TRBJ1-2; D ambiguous. CDR1 and CDR2 from the germline V gene are SGHVS and FQNEAQ. The CDR3 contains 16 residues. V lost 1 base to trimming and J lost 2 bases, with 14 bases between them. DNA of the CDR3: TGTGCCAGCAGCTTAGGGGTGGCCACGGGAAACTATGGCTACACCTTC. Protein: CASSLGVATGNYGYTF.

The rearrangement uses TRBV28 and TRBJ2-1; 8 bases agree with TRBD2. The trim removed 5 bases at V and 4 bases at J, leaving 4 bases unmatched. Germline CDR1 and CDR2: MDHEN and SYDVKM. CDR3 length equals 14 residues. CDR3 residues: CASSSGGYYNEQFF. In DNA form, the CDR3 reads TGTGCCAGCAGTAGCGGGGGCTATTACAATGAGCAGTTCTTC.

The chain couples TRBV6-1 to TRBJ1-2; possible D gene TRBD1, 5 bases. V was cut by 5 bases and J by 4 bases, with 8 bases left in between. This CDR3 has 12 amino acids. Germline CDR1 MNHNS, CDR2 SASEGT. CDR3 nucleotide sequence: TGTGCCAGCAGTCAGGGTATCTATGGCTACACCTTC. Amino acids: CASSQGIYGYTF.

This clone has only a few counts. The sample has other DNA sequences that encode this CDR3 too. This sequence joins TRBV19 and TRBJ1-2; 10 bases align to TRBD1. This CDR3 has 13 residues. CDR1 is LNHDA and CDR2 is SQIVND in the germline V gene (reference sequence). The V segment lost 6 bases and the J segment 7 bases; nucleotides outside the gene matches: 5. CDR3: CASSPRDRGGYTF. As DNA, the CDR3 is TGTGCCAGTAGCCCTCGGGACAGGGGTGGCTACACCTTC. Full variable domain (outside the CDR3, taken from reference TRBV19 and TRBJ1-2): DGGITQSPKYLFRKEGQNVTLSCEQNLNHDAMYWYRQDPGQGLRLIYYSQIVNDFQKGDIAEGYSVSREKKESFPLTVTSAQKNPTAFYLCASSPRDRGGYTFGSGTRLTVV.

The J gene is TRBJ1-2, the V gene TRBV11-2; the match to TRBD1 covers 7 bases. Germline values: CDR1 SGHAT, CDR2 FQNNGV. Trimming at V came to 6 bases and at J to 3 bases, leaving 4 bases not matched to a gene. The CDR3 is made up of 13 amino acids. CDR3 sequence reads: CASSRTGDYGYTF. CDR3 DNA: TGTGCCAGCAGTCGGACAGGCGACTATGGCTACACCTTC.

The chain has TRBV7-3 and TRBJ2-7; D possibly uses TRBD1 or TRBD2 (6 bases each). CDR1 SGHTA and CDR2 FQGTGA come from the germline V gene. V was cut by 5 bases and J by 5 bases, with 19 bases left in between. This CDR3 is 15 amino acids long. In nucleotides, the CDR3 is TGTGCCAGCAGCCTCGGGGGCAGGGTCATCGACGAGCAGTACTTC. Its protein is CASSLGGRVIDEQYF.

The chain combines TRBV20-1 with TRBJ2-5; D remains unclear. The CDR3 extends over 11 amino acids. CDR1 and CDR2 (germline): DFQATT, SNEGSKA (reference sequence). CDR3 sequence reads: CTGQSKETQYF. The CDR3 region has the DNA TGCACCGGGCAGTCAAAAGAGACCCAGTACTTC.

The gene calls are TRBV28 and TRBJ1-2; 9 nucleotides match TRBD1. CDR1 MDHEN and CDR2 SYDVKM come from the germline V gene. The CDR3 consists of 18 residues. V was pared by 7 bases and J by 7 bases, with 22 bases of the junction left unmatched. CDR3 sequence: CASKNPELTGGRVGGYTF. The CDR3 DNA follows: TGTGCCAGCAAAAATCCCGAACTAACAGGGGGCAGAGTAGGTGGCTACACCTTC.

Only one count was recorded for this clone. V is TRBV9 and J is TRBJ1-5; D not resolved. The CDR3 has 15 amino acids. V was clipped by 0 bases and J by 3 bases, with 10 bases between them. Germline lookup yields CDR1 SGDLS and CDR2 YYNGEE. This CDR3 reads CASSVGGLNNQPQHF. The CDR3 DNA reads TGTGCCAGCAGCGTAGGAGGACTGAACAATCAGCCCCAGCATTTT.

This clone has just a few counts. This rearrangement joins TRBV5-1 to TRBJ1-4; tentatively, D is TRBD1 (5 bases). The CDR3 runs to 17 residues. Germline CDR1 SGHRS, CDR2 YFSETQ. Trimming took off 2 bases at V and 8 bases at J, with 22 bases between the two ends. The chain's CDR3 is CASSFLSGGRGGEKLFF. For the CDR3, the DNA is TGCGCCAGCAGCTTTCTGAGCGGTGGTAGGGGAGGCGAAAAACTGTTTTTT.

The chain carries TRBV9 and TRBJ1-4; TRBD1 agrees at 7 bases. V shed 4 bases, J shed 4 bases, and the junction held 7 bases outside the gene matches. Germline V CDR1 and CDR2: SGDLS, YYNGEE. This CDR3 is built from 15 residues. The CDR3, as DNA: TGTGCCAGCAGCCCCGGACAGGTCTTTAATGAAAAACTGTTTTTT. Its protein product is CASSPGQVFNEKLFF.

The chain joins TRBV28 to TRBJ1-1; no reliable D call. The CDR3 length is 13 residues. Trimming left V 5 bases short and J 5 bases short, with 12 bases between. The germline CDR1 and CDR2 sequences are MDHEN and SYDVKM. The CDR3 loop is CASSPWARTEAFF. CDR3 DNA sequence: TGTGCCAGCAGTCCCTGGGCGAGGACTGAAGCTTTCTTT.

The chain uses TRBV7-2 and TRBJ1-2; 7 nucleotides agree with TRBD1. The J segment lost 8 bases and the V segment lost 2 bases, leaving 11 bases of the junction unmatched. The CDR3 covers 15 residues. CDR1 is SGHTA and CDR2 is FQGNSA in the germline V gene. The CDR3 DNA reads TGTGCCAGCAGCTTAAGACAGGGAGCAGGATCCGGCTACACCTTC. As protein: CASSLRQGAGSGYTF.

The CDR3 protein is CASSPSLGAEAFF. DNA of the CDR3: TGTGCCAGCAGCCCAAGTCTGGGGGCTGAAGCTTTCTTT. V is TRBV7-9 and J is TRBJ1-1; TRBD1 might be the D (5 bases). Germline V gives CDR1 SEHNR, CDR2 FQNEAQ (reference sequence). The CDR3 consists of 13 residues. Trimming took off 5 bases at V and 6 bases at J, with 13 bases between the two ends.